The 28 T cell receptor beta chains in this list originate from one sample, sequenced in a study of blood T cell repertoires in COVID-19. Assay: immunoSEQ multiplex PCR; the TCRdb copy retains only in-frame clones and omits some. The table has 250,000 to 350,000 clones, 80% to 90% seen once. Source material: PBMCs or T cells enriched from blood (not recorded which). These receptors were obtained from a woman younger than 45 who had recovered from COVID-19.

The chain is built from TRBV27 and TRBJ1-2, with 10 bases that match TRBD1. CDR1 and CDR2 from the germline V gene are MNHEY and SMNVEV (reference sequence). The CDR3 spans 18 residues. Trimming at V came to 7 bases and at J to 8 bases, leaving 22 bases not matched to a gene. CDR3 loop: CASNKLYLGQGEMGGYTF. CDR3 bases: TGTGCCAGCAATAAACTTTATCTTGGACAGGGGGAAATGGGGGGCTACACCTTC.

The chain links TRBV3-1 (or the pseudogene TRBV3-2) to TRBJ1-4; D possibly corresponds to TRBD1 (6 bases). The germline CDR1 and CDR2 sequences are LGHDT and YNNKEL (reference sequence). The CDR3 has 19 amino acids. V was shortened by 3 bases and J by 3 bases, with 23 bases between the two germline ends. The DNA for the CDR3 is TGTGCCAGCAGCCACCCTCCCAAGGCAGGGGTGGGGGCTAATGAAAAACTGTTTTTT. This translates into CASSHPPKAGVGANEKLFF.

The chain links TRBV2 to TRBJ1-2; TRBD1 matches 11 bases. V shed 7 bases and J 7 bases; nucleotides not matched to a gene: 8. Germline V gives CDR1 SNHLY, CDR2 FYNNEI. This CDR3 is built from 14 residues. The CDR3 DNA reads TGTGCCAGCAAGGGGACAGGGGGAGGGCGTGGCTACACCTTC. Protein sequence: CASKGTGGGRGYTF.

The genes are TRBV5-4 and TRBJ1-4, with 11 bases identical to TRBD1. There are 15 residues in the CDR3. Trimming cost V 4 bases and J 7 bases; bases outside gene matches: 6. Germline V lookup: CDR1 SGHNT, CDR2 YYREEE (reference sequence). The CDR3 spells CASSNGQGAFEKLFF. In DNA, the CDR3 is TGTGCCAGCAGCAACGGACAGGGGGCTTTTGAAAAACTGTTTTTT.

The chain has TRBV6-5 and TRBJ1-1; D remains ambiguous. The CDR3 contains 13 residues. Germline V gene sequence: CDR1 MNHEY, CDR2 SVGAGI. Trimming removed 7 bases at V and 8 bases at J, with 17 bases between. CDR3 nucleotides: TGTGCCAGCACCGAACCCCAGGTCGGCGAAGCTTTCTTT. As protein: CASTEPQVGEAFF.

The J gene is TRBJ1-2, the V gene TRBV6-5, with D perhaps matching TRBD1 (5 bases). Trimming removed 6 bases at V and 5 bases at J, with 10 bases between. The germline V gene encodes CDR1 MNHEY and CDR2 SVGAGI. CDR3 length: 12 amino acids. The CDR3 nucleotides read TGTGCCAGCAGAGTCCCAGGGTATGGCTACACCTTC. Its translation: CASRVPGYGYTF.

The rearrangement links TRBV9 to TRBJ2-5; D gene ambiguous. Germline values: CDR1 SGDLS, CDR2 YYNGEE. Trimming removed 4 bases from V and 1 base from J, with 14 bases in between. The CDR3 spans 15 residues. As DNA, the CDR3 is TGTGCCAGCAGCCCCGCGGCAGTACTCCAAGAGACCCAGTACTTC. Translating gives CASSPAAVLQETQYF.

This rearrangement joins TRBV11-2 to TRBJ2-7; TRBD1 might be the D (6 bases). CDR1 and CDR2 (germline): SGHAT, FQNNGV. The CDR3 sequence is 16 residues long. V was shortened by 0 bases and J by 2 bases, with 14 bases between the two germline ends. CDR3 nucleotides: TGTGCCAGCAGCTTAGATCTTGGGGGCCTCGCCTACGAGCAGTACTTC. Amino acid sequence: CASSLDLGGLAYEQYF. The complete variable domain, with remaining parts taken from reference TRBV11-2 and TRBJ2-7, reads EAGVAQSPRYKIIEKRQSVAFWCNPISGHATLYWYQQILGQGPKLLIQFQNNGVVDDSQLPKDRFSAERLKGVDSTLKIQPAKLEDSAVYLCASSLDLGGLAYEQYFGPGTRLTVT.

This chain uses TRBV9 with TRBJ1-2; D call uncertain. The CDR3 covers 17 residues. Germline loops: CDR1 SGDLS, CDR2 YYNGEE. V was cut by 0 bases and J by 1 base, with 16 bases left in between. The CDR3 DNA is TGTGCCAGCAGCGTAGCCCCTTCGGAGGGAGTTAACTATGGCTACACCTTC. Translating gives CASSVAPSEGVNYGYTF.

This rearrangement joins TRBV28 to TRBJ2-5; TRBD2 is a possible D gene (5 bases). The CDR3 extends over 13 amino acids. V was shortened by 8 bases and J by 0 bases, with 10 bases between the two germline ends. Germline loops: CDR1 MDHEN, CDR2 SYDVKM. In nucleotides, the CDR3 is TGTGCCAGCCGAAGGACTTACCAAGAGACCCAGTACTTC. This sequence encodes CASRRTYQETQYF. Combining the CDR3 with reference TRBV28 and TRBJ2-5 gives the whole variable domain DVKVTQSSRYLVKRTGEKVFLECVQDMDHENMFWYRQDPGLGLRLIYFSYDVKMKEKGDIPEGYSVSREKKERFSLILESASTNQTSMYLCASRRTYQETQYFGPGTRLLVL.

The V gene is TRBV12-3 or TRBV12-4, the J gene TRBJ1-1; D is undetermined. This CDR3 comprises 13 residues. Trimming cost V 4 bases and J 0 bases, with 6 bases left between them. CDR3 DNA: TGTGCCAGCAGTTATACACTGAACACTGAAGCTTTCTTT. This codes for CASSYTLNTEAFF.

This clone showed up just once. This rearrangement joins TRBV5-1 to TRBJ1-1; D not resolved. The V and J ends lost 0 bases and 4 bases respectively, with 13 bases between them. Per germline, CDR1 SGHRS and CDR2 YFSETQ. The CDR3 has 15 residues. CDR3 DNA sequence: TGCGCCAGCAGCTTGGACGGAAGAGGAAGCACTGAAGCTTTCTTT. Protein sequence: CASSLDGRGSTEAFF.

The V call is TRBV5-1, the J call TRBJ2-7; 12 bases agree with TRBD1. The CDR3 runs 18 residues. Germline CDR1 and CDR2: SGHRS and YFSETQ. J lost 0 bases, V lost 0 bases, and 7 bases had no gene match. The CDR3, as DNA: TGCGCCAGCAGCTTGGAGGGACAGGGGGCAATCGGCTCCTACGAGCAGTACTTC. This codes for CASSLEGQGAIGSYEQYF. The full variable domain, its missing parts supplied by reference TRBV5-1 and TRBJ2-7, is KAGVTQTPRYLIKTRGQQVTLSCSPISGHRSVSWYQQTPGQGLQFLFEYFSETQRNKGNFPGRFSGRQFSNSRSEMNVSTLELGDSALYLCASSLEGQGAIGSYEQYFGPGTRLTVT.

The chain uses TRBV7-2 and TRBJ1-2; 8 positions agree with TRBD1. CDR1 is SGHTA, CDR2 FQGNSA, per germline. J lost 6 bases, V lost 0 bases, and 6 bases had no gene match. There are 15 residues in the CDR3. The CDR3 sequence is CASSLAETGVNGYTF. The DNA for the CDR3 is TGTGCCAGCAGCTTAGCCGAGACAGGGGTTAATGGCTACACCTTC.

The rearrangement uses TRBV5-8 and TRBJ1-2; D unclear. V lost 4 bases and J 4 bases, leaving 23 bases between the germline ends. The CDR3 covers 17 residues. CDR1 and CDR2 (germline): SGHTS, YDEGEE. CDR3 protein: CASSKEVTAEETYGYTF. The DNA of the CDR3 is TGTGCCAGCAGCAAGGAGGTTACGGCAGAAGAAACCTATGGCTACACCTTC. Variable domain in full (rest from reference TRBV5-8 and TRBJ1-2): EAGVTQSPTHLIKTRGQQATLRCSPISGHTSVYWYQQALGLGLQFLLWYDEGEERNRGNFPPRFSGRQFPNYSSELNVNALELEDSALYLCASSKEVTAEETYGYTFGSGTRLTVV.

The CDR3 DNA reads as TGTGCCAGTAGCCCTAGAATCTCAAACATTCAGTACTTC. Its protein product is CASSPRISNIQYF. This chain links TRBV19 with TRBJ2-4, with no clear D. Trimming took 6 bases from V and 6 from J, leaving 12 bases between them. The CDR3 has 13 residues. Germline CDR1 is LNHDA and CDR2 is SQIVND (reference sequence). The variable domain in full, completed from reference TRBV19 and TRBJ2-4, reads DGGITQSPKYLFRKEGQNVTLSCEQNLNHDAMYWYRQDPGQGLRLIYYSQIVNDFQKGDIAEGYSVSREKKESFPLTVTSAQKNPTAFYLCASSPRISNIQYFGAGTRLSVL.

This clone was picked up a small number of times. The CDR3 DNA sequence: TGTGCCAGCTCACCACCGAGCGGCTCCTACGAGCAGTACTTC. Translation gives CASSPPSGSYEQYF. The chain joins TRBV18 to TRBJ2-7, with TRBD2 as a possible D gene (5 bases). The CDR3 is 14 amino acids. The germline gives CDR1 KGHSH, CDR2 LQKENI. V was pared by 0 bases and J by 0 bases, with 6 bases between.

A few counts support this clone. This chain connects TRBV5-1 to TRBJ2-3; the D gene is possibly TRBD2 (5 bases). Germline CDR1 is SGHRS and CDR2 is YFSETQ. The CDR3 spans 14 residues. V was pared by 1 base and J by 0 bases, with 6 bases between. The CDR3, as DNA: TGCGCCAGCAGCTTGACGGGAAGCACAGATACGCAGTATTTT. As protein: CASSLTGSTDTQYF.

J is TRBJ2-1 and V is TRBV10-1, with a weak D call TRBD2 (7 bases). Trimming shortened V by 5 bases and J by 9 bases, and 20 bases separated the two germline ends. Germline V gene lookup returns CDR1 WNHNN and CDR2 SYGVQD (reference sequence). The CDR3 covers 15 residues. The chain's CDR3 is CASSLGGRTAGEQFF. The CDR3 DNA reads TGCGCCAGCAGTCTCGGGGGGAGGACAGCGGGTGAGCAGTTCTTC.

CDR3 residues: CASTATAVTEAFF. The CDR3 coding sequence is TGTGCCAGCACGGCCACAGCCGTCACTGAAGCTTTCTTT. The genes are TRBV7-9 and TRBJ1-1; D call uncertain. Looked up from germline, CDR1 is SEHNR and CDR2 is FQNEAQ (reference sequence). CDR3 size: 13 residues. V was trimmed by 7 bases and J by 4 bases, leaving 13 bases between them.

The chain couples TRBV3-1 (or the pseudogene TRBV3-2) to TRBJ1-1; the D gene is possibly TRBD1 (5 bases). Between the trimmed V and J ends, which lost 4 bases and 5 bases, there was a span of 14 bases. The CDR3 is 14 amino acids. Germline CDR1 reads LGHDT; CDR2 reads YNNKEL (reference sequence). CDR3 in amino acids: CASSPGQGGTEAFF. The CDR3 nucleotides are TGTGCCAGCAGCCCCGGGCAGGGAGGTACTGAAGCTTTCTTT.

This chain connects TRBV20-1 to TRBJ1-1, with a tentative D call TRBD1 (5 bases). Germline V gives CDR1 DFQATT, CDR2 SNEGSKA (reference sequence). The CDR3 is 13 amino acids. With 3 bases removed from V and 0 bases from J, the gap between germline ends came to 8 bases. The CDR3 DNA reads as TGCAGTGCTAGTGGACATCTGAACACTGAAGCTTTCTTT. As protein: CSASGHLNTEAFF.

J is TRBJ2-3 and V is TRBV5-4; 10 nucleotides line up with TRBD1. This CDR3 has 15 amino acids. Germline V CDR1 and CDR2: SGHNT, YYREEE (reference sequence). Unmatched junction bases numbered 5, after V lost 3 bases and J lost 4 bases. CDR3 nucleotides: TGTGCCAGCAGCTCCCGGGACAGGGGCGCAGATACGCAGTATTTT. This sequence encodes CASSSRDRGADTQYF.

The J gene is TRBJ1-3, the V gene TRBV4-1; no reliable D call. CDR1 and CDR2 (germline): MGHRA, YSYEKL. This CDR3 is 17 amino acids long. Trimming took off 1 base at V and 1 base at J, with 14 bases between the two ends. CDR3 loop: CASSQGAARISGNTIYF. CDR3 sequence (DNA): TGCGCCAGCAGCCAAGGGGCCGCCCGGATATCTGGAAACACCATATATTTT.

This clone was detected only once. The chain joins TRBV28 to TRBJ2-7; 8 bases fit TRBD2. V trimming: 4 bases; J trimming: 3 bases; junction bases outside the gene matches: 5. This CDR3 comprises 14 residues. CDR1 is MDHEN, CDR2 SYDVKM, per germline. The CDR3 protein is CASSSGRGGYEQYF. The CDR3 DNA reads TGTGCCAGCAGTTCAGGACGGGGGGGCTACGAGCAGTACTTC.

V and J are TRBV7-2 and TRBJ2-7; 13 bases match TRBD2. V gave up 3 bases and J gave up 3 bases; unmatched junction bases: 8. Germline V lookup: CDR1 SGHTA, CDR2 FQGNSA. CDR3 size: 17 residues. The CDR3 protein is CASSFSTSGRASYEQYF. In DNA, the CDR3 is TGTGCCAGCAGCTTCAGCACTAGCGGGAGGGCTAGCTACGAGCAGTACTTC.

This chain links TRBV10-1 with TRBJ2-7, with D perhaps matching TRBD1 (6 bases). Trimming left V 8 bases short and J 0 bases short, with 17 bases between. Germline CDR1 WNHNN, CDR2 SYGVQD (reference sequence). The CDR3 is made up of 15 amino acids. CDR3: CASFLRGTASYEQYF. The CDR3 DNA sequence: TGCGCCAGCTTTCTCAGGGGAACAGCCTCCTACGAGCAGTACTTC.

V and J are TRBV5-1 and TRBJ1-4; 8 bases align to TRBD1. This CDR3 is 16 amino acids long. Germline CDR1 is SGHRS and CDR2 is YFSETQ. V shed 4 bases and J 10 bases; nucleotides not matched to a gene: 15. The CDR3 sequence is CASSTGTGRSIVKLFF. The CDR3 region has the DNA TGCGCCAGCAGCACCGGGACAGGTCGCAGTATTGTAAAACTGTTTTTT. The full variable domain, with the rest looked up from reference TRBV5-1 and TRBJ1-4, is KAGVTQTPRYLIKTRGQQVTLSCSPISGHRSVSWYQQTPGQGLQFLFEYFSETQRNKGNFPGRFSGRQFSNSRSEMNVSTLELGDSALYLCASSTGTGRSIVKLFFGSGTQLSVL.